This paragraph reports one TCR beta chain. The CDR3 consists of 20 residues. The V gene's germline CDR1 is SGHRS and CDR2 YFSETQ. V shed 0 bases, J shed 1 base, and the junction held 12 bases outside the gene matches. TCRdb analysed the 5' RACE reads with MiXCR anew, one entry per CDR3 protein. The sample yields about 890,000 distinct CDR3 sequences, 9% to 15% seen once. The sample belongs to a study of identical twins. These data were also filed under a second study, of yellow fever vaccine responses in identical twins.

This receptor was taken from a woman in her late teens or twenties in good health. The sample consisted of PBMCs. The chain couples TRBV5-1 to TRBJ2-1, with 11 bases that match TRBD1. The CDR3 DNA is TGCGCCAGCAGCTTGGCCGGGGTGGACAGGGGGCTCCAATCCTACAATGAGCAGTTCTTC. Translated, it gives CASSLAGVDRGLQSYNEQFF.